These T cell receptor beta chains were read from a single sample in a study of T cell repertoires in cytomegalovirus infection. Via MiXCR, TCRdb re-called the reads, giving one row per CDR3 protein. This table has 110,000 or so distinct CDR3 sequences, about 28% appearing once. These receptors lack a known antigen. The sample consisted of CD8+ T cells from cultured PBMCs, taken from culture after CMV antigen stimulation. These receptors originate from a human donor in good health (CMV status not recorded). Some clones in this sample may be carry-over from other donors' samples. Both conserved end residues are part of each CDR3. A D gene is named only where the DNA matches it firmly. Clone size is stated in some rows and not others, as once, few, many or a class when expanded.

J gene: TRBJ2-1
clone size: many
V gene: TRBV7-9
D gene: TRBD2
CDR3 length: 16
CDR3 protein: CASSFAGTSGYNEQFF
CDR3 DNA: TGTGCCAGCAGCTTCGCCGGGACTAGCGGGTACAATGAGCAGTTCTTC

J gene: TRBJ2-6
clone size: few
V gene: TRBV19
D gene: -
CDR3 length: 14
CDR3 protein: CASSEGAGANVLTF
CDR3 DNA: TGTGCCAGTAGTGAGGGAGCTGGGGCCAACGTCCTGACTTTC

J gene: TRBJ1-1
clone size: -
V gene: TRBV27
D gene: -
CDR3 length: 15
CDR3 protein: CASSLSVDLNTEAFF
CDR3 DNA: TGTGCCAGCAGTTTATCGGTGGACCTGAACACTGAAGCTTTCTTT

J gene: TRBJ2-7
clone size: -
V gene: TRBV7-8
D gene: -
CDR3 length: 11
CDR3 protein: CASSGNYEQYF
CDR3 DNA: TGTGCCAGCAGCGGAAACTACGAGCAGTACTTC

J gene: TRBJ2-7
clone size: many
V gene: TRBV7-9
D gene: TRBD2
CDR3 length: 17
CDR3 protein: CASSSPRGGGPAYEQYF
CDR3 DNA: TGTGCCAGCAGCTCCCCGAGGGGCGGGGGGCCCGCCTACGAGCAGTACTTC

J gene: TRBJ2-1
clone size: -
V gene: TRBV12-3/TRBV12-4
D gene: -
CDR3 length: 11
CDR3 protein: CASSLADEQFF
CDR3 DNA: TGTGCCAGCAGTTTAGCGGATGAGCAGTTCTTC

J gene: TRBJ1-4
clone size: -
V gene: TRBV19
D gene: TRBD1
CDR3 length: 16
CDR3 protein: CASSYVRGQGEEKLFF
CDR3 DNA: TGTGCCAGTAGTTACGTAAGGGGGCAGGGAGAAGAAAAACTGTTTTTT

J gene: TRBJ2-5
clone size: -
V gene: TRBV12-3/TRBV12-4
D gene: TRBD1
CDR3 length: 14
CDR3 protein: CASNPTGPQETQYF
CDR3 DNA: TGTGCCAGCAATCCGACAGGGCCCCAAGAGACCCAGTACTTC

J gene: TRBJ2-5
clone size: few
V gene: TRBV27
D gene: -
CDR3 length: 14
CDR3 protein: CASSYLDSQETQYF
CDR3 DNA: TGTGCCAGCAGTTACCTGGACAGCCAAGAGACCCAGTACTTC

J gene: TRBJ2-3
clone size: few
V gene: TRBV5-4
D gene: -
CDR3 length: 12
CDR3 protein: CASKSGTDTQYF
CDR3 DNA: TGTGCCAGCAAATCAGGAACAGATACGCAGTATTTT

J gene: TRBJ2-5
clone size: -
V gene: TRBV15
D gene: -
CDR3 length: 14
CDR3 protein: CATSSRRGQETQYF
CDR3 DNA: TGTGCCACCAGCTCGCGCAGGGGCCAAGAGACCCAGTACTTC

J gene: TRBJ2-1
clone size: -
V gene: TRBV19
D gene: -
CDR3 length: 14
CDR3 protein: CASSIMGGIDEQFF
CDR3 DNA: TGTGCCAGTAGTATAATGGGGGGCATTGATGAGCAGTTCTTC

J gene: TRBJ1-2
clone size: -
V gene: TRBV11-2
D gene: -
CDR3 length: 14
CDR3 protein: CASSLGQVNYGYTF
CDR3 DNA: TGTGCCAGCAGCTTAGGACAGGTTAACTATGGCTACACCTTC

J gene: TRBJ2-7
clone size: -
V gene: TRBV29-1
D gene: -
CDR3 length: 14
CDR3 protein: CSVENPGSVDEQYF
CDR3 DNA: TGCAGCGTTGAAAATCCAGGGTCGGTGGACGAGCAGTACTTC

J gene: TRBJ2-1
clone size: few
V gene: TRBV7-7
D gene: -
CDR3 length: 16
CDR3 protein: CASSAAGTSFYNEQFF
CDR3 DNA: TGTGCCAGCAGCGCGGCCGGGACTTCCTTCTACAATGAGCAGTTCTTC

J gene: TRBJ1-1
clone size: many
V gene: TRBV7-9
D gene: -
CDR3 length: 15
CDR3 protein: CASSHNRASNTEAFF
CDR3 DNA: TGTGCCAGCAGCCACAACAGGGCCTCAAACACTGAAGCTTTCTTT

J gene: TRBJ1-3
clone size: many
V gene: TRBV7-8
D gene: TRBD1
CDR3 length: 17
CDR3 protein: CASSLLSGTGPGNTIYF
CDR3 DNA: TGTGCCAGCAGCTTATTAAGCGGGACAGGACCTGGAAACACCATATATTTT

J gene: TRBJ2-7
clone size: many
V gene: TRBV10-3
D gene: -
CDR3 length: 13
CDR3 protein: CAISDETHYEQYF
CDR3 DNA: TGTGCCATCAGTGATGAAACCCACTACGAGCAGTACTTC

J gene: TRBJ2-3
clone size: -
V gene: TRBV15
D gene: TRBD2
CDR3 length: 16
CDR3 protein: CATSGLGLAGGHTQYF
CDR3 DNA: TGTGCCACCAGCGGACTCGGACTAGCGGGGGGTCATACGCAGTATTTT

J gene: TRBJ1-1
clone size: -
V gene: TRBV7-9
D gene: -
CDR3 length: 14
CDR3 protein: CASSFGGADTEAFF
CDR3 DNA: TGTGCCAGCAGCTTTGGGGGAGCCGACACTGAAGCTTTCTTT

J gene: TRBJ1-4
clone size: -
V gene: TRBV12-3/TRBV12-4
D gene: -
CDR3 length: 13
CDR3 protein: CASSLAGTEKLFF
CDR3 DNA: TGTGCCAGCAGTTTGGCAGGGACGGAAAAACTGTTTTTT

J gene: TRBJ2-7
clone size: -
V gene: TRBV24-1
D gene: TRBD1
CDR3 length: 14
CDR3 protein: CATSDTDRGDEQYF
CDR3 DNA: TGTGCCACCAGTGATACGGACAGGGGGGACGAGCAGTACTTC

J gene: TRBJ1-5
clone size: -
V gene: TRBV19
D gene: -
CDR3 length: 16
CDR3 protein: CASSSEEGSGVRPQHF
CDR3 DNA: TGTGCCAGTAGTTCCGAAGAAGGGTCGGGGGTCCGGCCCCAGCATTTT

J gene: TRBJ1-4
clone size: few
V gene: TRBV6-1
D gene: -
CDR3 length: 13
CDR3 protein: CASRDTTNEKLFF
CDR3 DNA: TGTGCCAGCCGGGACACCACTAATGAAAAACTGTTTTTT

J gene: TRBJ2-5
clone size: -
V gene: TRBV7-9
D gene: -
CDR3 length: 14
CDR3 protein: CASSPAGTQETQYF
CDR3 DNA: TGTGCCAGCAGCCCGGCCGGGACCCAAGAGACCCAGTACTTC

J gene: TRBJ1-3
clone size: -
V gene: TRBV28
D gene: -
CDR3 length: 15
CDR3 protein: CAWYYPISSGNTIYF
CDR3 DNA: TGTGCCTGGTACTACCCGATAAGCTCTGGAAACACCATATATTTT

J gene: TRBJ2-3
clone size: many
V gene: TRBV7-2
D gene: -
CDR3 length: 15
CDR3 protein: CASSRILASTDTQYF
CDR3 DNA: TGTGCCAGCAGCCGCATATTAGCTAGCACAGATACGCAGTATTTT

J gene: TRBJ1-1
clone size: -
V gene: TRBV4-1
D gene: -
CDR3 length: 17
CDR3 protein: CASSQEGSRVQGTEAFF
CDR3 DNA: TGCGCCAGCAGCCAAGAAGGAAGCAGGGTTCAGGGCACTGAAGCTTTCTTT

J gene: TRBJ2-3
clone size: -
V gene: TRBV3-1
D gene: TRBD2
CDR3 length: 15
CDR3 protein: CASSHGLAGGYTQYF
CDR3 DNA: TGTGCCAGCAGCCATGGACTAGCGGGGGGTTATACGCAGTATTTT

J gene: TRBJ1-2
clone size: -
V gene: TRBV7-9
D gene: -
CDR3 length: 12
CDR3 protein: CASYGGIHGYTF
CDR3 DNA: TGTGCCAGTTATGGAGGGATTCATGGCTACACCTTC

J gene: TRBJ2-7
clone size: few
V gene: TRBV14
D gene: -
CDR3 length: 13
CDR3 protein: CASSPDVSYEQYF
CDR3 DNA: TGTGCCAGCAGCCCGGACGTATCCTACGAGCAGTACTTC

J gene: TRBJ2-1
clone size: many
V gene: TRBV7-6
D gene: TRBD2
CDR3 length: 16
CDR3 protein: CASSLTGGAPYNEQFF
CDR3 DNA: TGTGCCAGCAGCTTAACCGGGGGGGCTCCCTACAATGAGCAGTTCTTC

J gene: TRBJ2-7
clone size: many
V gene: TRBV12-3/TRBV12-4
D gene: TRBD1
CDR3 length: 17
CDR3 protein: CASSFGTGVSLRYEQYF
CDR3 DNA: TGTGCCAGCAGTTTCGGGACAGGGGTGTCCCTTCGTTACGAGCAGTACTTC

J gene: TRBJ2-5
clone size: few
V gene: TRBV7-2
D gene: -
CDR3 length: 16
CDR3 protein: CASSLEGLGPRETQYF
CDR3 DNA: TGTGCCAGCAGCCTAGAGGGACTCGGACCCAGGGAGACCCAGTACTTC

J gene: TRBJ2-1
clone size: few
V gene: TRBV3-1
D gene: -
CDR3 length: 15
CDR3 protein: CASSQVEGAYNEQFF
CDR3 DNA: TGTGCCAGCAGCCAAGTAGAGGGGGCCTACAATGAGCAGTTCTTC

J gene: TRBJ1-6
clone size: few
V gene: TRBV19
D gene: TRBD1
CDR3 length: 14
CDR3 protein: CASSMDRGNSPLHF
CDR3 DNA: TGTGCCAGTAGTATGGACAGGGGGAATTCACCCCTCCACTTT

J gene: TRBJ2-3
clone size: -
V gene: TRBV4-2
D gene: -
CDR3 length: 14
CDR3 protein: CASSHGSGSDTQYF
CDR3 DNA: TGTGCCAGCAGCCACGGAAGCGGGTCAGATACGCAGTATTTT

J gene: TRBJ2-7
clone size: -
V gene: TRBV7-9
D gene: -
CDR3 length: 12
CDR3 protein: CASSARGNEQYF
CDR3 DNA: TGTGCCAGCAGCGCAAGGGGGAACGAGCAGTACTTC

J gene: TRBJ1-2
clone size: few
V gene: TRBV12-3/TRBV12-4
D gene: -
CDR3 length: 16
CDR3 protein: CASSLSPGGTLYGYTF
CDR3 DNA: TGTGCCAGCAGTTTATCCCCGGGCGGAACCCTCTATGGCTACACCTTC

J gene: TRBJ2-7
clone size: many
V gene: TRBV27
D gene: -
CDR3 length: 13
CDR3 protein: CASSFSKGEEQYF
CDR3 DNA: TGTGCCAGCAGTTTTTCCAAGGGAGAGGAGCAGTACTTC

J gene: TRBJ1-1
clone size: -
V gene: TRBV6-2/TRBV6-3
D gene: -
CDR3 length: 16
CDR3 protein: CASSYSRGTPNTEAFF
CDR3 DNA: TGTGCCAGCAGTTACTCGAGGGGGACACCGAACACTGAAGCTTTCTTT

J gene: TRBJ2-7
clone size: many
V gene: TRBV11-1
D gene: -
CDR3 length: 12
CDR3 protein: CASSLQDYEQYF
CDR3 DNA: TGTGCCAGCAGCTTACAGGACTACGAGCAGTACTTC

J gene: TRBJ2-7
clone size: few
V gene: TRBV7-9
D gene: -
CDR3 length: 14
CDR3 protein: CASSLGGGYYEQYF
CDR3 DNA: TGTGCCAGCAGCCTAGGCGGCGGCTACTACGAGCAGTACTTC

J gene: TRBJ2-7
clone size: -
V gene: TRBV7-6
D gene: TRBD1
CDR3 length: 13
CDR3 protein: CASSLSGGDGQYF
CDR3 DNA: TGTGCCAGCAGCTTATCAGGGGGCGATGGGCAGTACTTC

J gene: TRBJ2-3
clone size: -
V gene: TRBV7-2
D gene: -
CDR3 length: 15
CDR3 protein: CASSLDGTSTDTQYF
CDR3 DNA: TGTGCCAGCAGCTTAGACGGGACTAGCACAGATACGCAGTATTTT

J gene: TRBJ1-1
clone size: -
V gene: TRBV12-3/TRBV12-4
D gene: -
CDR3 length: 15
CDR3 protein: CASSLSMTGVTEAFF
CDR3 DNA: TGTGCCAGCAGCCTTTCGATGACAGGTGTAACTGAAGCTTTCTTT

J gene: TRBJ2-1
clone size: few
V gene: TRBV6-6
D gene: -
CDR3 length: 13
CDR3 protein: CASSYGGINEQFF
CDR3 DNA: TGTGCCAGCAGTTACGGGGGGATCAATGAGCAGTTCTTC

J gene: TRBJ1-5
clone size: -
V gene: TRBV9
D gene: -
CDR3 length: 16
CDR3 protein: CASSAGTAFGNQPQHF
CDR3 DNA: TGTGCCAGCAGCGCAGGGACCGCCTTTGGGAATCAGCCCCAGCATTTT

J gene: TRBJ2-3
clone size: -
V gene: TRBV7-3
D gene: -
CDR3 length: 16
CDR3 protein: CASSLDPGQRTDTQYF
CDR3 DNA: TGTGCCAGCAGCTTAGATCCGGGACAACGCACAGATACGCAGTATTTT

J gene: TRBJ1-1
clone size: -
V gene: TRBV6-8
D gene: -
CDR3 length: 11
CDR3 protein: CASRLNTEAFF
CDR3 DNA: TGTGCCAGCCGGCTGAACACTGAAGCTTTCTTT

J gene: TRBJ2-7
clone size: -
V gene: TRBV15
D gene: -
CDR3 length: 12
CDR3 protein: CATSYSGYEQYF
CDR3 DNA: TGTGCCACCAGCTACAGCGGTTACGAGCAGTACTTC

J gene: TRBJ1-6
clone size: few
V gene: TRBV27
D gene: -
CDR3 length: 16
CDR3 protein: CASSSPGRSYNSPLHF
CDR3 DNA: TGTGCCAGCAGTTCACCAGGACGGTCCTATAATTCACCCCTCCACTTT

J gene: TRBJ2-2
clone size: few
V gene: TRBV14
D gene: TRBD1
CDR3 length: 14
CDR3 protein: CASSRDRLTGELFF
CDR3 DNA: TGTGCCAGCAGCCGGGACAGGCTCACCGGGGAGCTGTTTTTT